This T cell receptor beta chain was documented in a study of T cells in Graves' hyperthyroidism and ophthalmopathy. Study-wide background: Before treatment of any kind, peripheral blood was taken at initial diagnosis.

In its sample, this clonotype was seen a few times. What it binds is not known. RNA transcripts were the template for amplifying TCR beta CDR3 regions. During a first-round RT-PCR of the TCR CDR3, the HTBI primer set was used. TCRdb analysed the multiplex PCR reads with MiXCR anew, one entry per CDR3 protein. The sample consists of hundreds of thousands of distinct CDR3 sequences, approximately 14% of them appearing once. Trimming took off 2 bases at V and 5 bases at J, with 15 bases between the two ends. Germline loops: CDR1 SNHLY, CDR2 FYNNEI. The CDR3 extends over 15 amino acids. At least 3 on the Clinical Activity Score was recorded for ophthalmopathy patients, who also had NOSPECS grade at least 4 and duration under 3 months. Out of less than 12 ml of fresh peripheral blood came the PBMCs. Study-wide results and limits: Blood also showed most of the thyroid clonotypes that were expanded above 0.001.

J is TRBJ1-1 and V is TRBV2; D might be TRBD1 (5 bases). The sequence came from a woman aged 45-65 years with Graves' ophthalmopathy. Material: blood. The CDR3 here is CASSELALPGTEAFF. The CDR3 nucleotides are TGTGCCAGCAGTGAACTGGCCCTTCCAGGGACTGAAGCTTTCTTT.